Below, one TCR beta chain is given with its context. What antigen it recognizes has not been identified. With the read ending 3 residues before the CDR3 end, the germline J gene is used to fill in that end. V lost 4 bases and J lost 6 bases, and the count of bases not matched to a germline gene is 2. Counted from cysteine to phenylalanine, this CDR3 has 13 amino acids. The CDR3 was read in part: 30 bases, with the frame set at base 1. The germline V gene (reference sequence) sets CDR1 to DFQATT and CDR2 to SNEGSKA. Every participant had a single incident cervical HPV16 infection, and women with prevalent HPV16 infections were excluded. Cervical HPV DNA was detected by MY09/MY11 PCR, and genotyping was performed by dot-blot hybridization. Around 14 mL of heparinized blood was centrifuged, after which the buffy coat was aliquoted, frozen at -30 degrees C, and then stored at -80 degrees C. QIAGEN kits were used to extract genomic DNA from the buffy coat specimens.

This specimen comes from a study of T cells in women clearing cervical HPV infection (dated by TCRdb to 2016 to 2019). Regarding the research as a whole: The cases were 25 to 30 women with histologically confirmed HPV16-related CIN3 or worse, and 2 of those women had invasive cancers. Controls were 25 women whose single incident HPV16 infection cleared within 12 months without precancer or cancer developing. Blood from cases was drawn at the visit where the lesion was first identified, while blood from controls was drawn once the infection was no longer detected. Among cases, blood sampling came a median of roughly 150 days after lesion detection, with an interquartile range of roughly 85 to 220 days. Since only a few of the women had HLA typing available, the possibility that HLA type was acting as a confounder could not be ruled out. This exploratory proof-of-principle case-control study, nested within the Guanacaste HPV Natural History Study in Costa Rica, compared TCR repertoires among women with different cervical HPV16 outcomes. Cases and controls were matched on year of sample collection and on age within five years. Cases had a median age of roughly 35 years compared with 38 for controls, and baseline characteristics showed no significant differences between the groups. In the parent cohort, some 9,900 women aged 18 or older were enrolled in Guanacaste, Costa Rica, during about 1993 to 1995 and then followed for around seven years. As quality controls, five blinded duplicates were added to each group, bringing the total to approximately 60 samples made up of some 50 participants and approximately ten replicates. Broader findings and caveats from the paper: TRBV6-7 relative abundance was lower in cases than in controls (around 0.11% versus 0.15%; Bonferroni P = 0.0008). Because the number of T cells per sample was unknown, the richness differences could reflect varying T-cell content rather than repertoire biology. Cases were distinguished from controls with an estimated AUC of approximately 0.8 by random forest classifiers combining richness and V gene abundances. Because of the cross-sectional design, the study could not determine whether the associations came before infection or resulted from infection, and neither effector/memory subsets nor HPV-specific T cells were isolated. TCR repertoire richness was significantly higher in CIN3+ cases than in controls across sequencing depths, while evenness did not differ.

TCR beta CDR3 regions were amplified by multiplex PCR from an average of roughly 1,200 ng genomic DNA per sample using the immunoSEQ assay. Primer bias was corrected in the assay by using a complete synthetic TCR repertoire to establish an amplification baseline. The amplicons were sequenced using the Illumina platform. The source study handled its data this way. Sequence errors were corrected by clustering with frequency ratios and a modified nearest-neighbor algorithm, and the sequences were then analyzed in the immunoSEQ Analyzer using IMGT gene definitions. At each rarefaction depth, TCR richness and evenness were averaged across 20 rarefaction repeats, and samples with fewer sequences than that depth were excluded. Wilcoxon rank sum tests with FDR correction were used to compare V, D and J gene relative abundances between the groups. In the blinded duplicates, the intraclass correlation was over 95% for TCR richness and averaged about 76% across more than 65 gene segments. The clones in this table, taken by TCRdb from immuneACCESS, are in-frame only. Not every clone is retained; where verified, under half of the shortfall comes from an unresolved V gene, and the cause of the rest is unknown. V and J calls plus clone size are reproduced from that table; the DNA served to infer D and trimming. The sample table holds some 21,000 clones. The leading ten clones occupy around 5.5% of the sample.

The material sequenced was blood buffy coat. The chain is made from TRBV20-1 and TRBJ2-1; 11 central bases correspond to TRBD1. This clonotype originated in a woman between 18 and 75 years old with a cervical HPV16 infection that either progressed to CIN3+ or cleared (not recorded which). The CDR3 protein: CSATGQGANEQFF. The DNA read from the CDR3 is TGCAGTGCTACCGGACAGGGGGCCAATGAG.